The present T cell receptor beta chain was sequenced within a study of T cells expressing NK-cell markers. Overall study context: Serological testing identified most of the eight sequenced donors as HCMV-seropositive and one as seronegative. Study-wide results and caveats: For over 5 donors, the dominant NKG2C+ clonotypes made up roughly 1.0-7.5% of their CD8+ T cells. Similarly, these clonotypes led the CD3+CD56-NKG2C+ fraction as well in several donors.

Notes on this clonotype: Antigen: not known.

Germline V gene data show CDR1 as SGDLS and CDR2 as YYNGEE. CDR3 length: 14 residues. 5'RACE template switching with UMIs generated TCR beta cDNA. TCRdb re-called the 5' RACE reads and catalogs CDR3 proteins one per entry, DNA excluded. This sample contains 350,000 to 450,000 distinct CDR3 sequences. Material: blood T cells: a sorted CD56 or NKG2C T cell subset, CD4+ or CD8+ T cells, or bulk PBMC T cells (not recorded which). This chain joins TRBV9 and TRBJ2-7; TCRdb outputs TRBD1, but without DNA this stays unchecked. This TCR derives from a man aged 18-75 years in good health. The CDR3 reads CASSGGTGTNEQYF.